The 30 T cell receptor beta chains presented below share a single source sample, sequenced in a study of shared clonotypes between healthy human individuals. It was CD45RO-negative cells, positively selected for CCR7, that made up naive CD8 cells, with terminally differentiated effector memory CD45RA+ cells excluded. The data were produced by immunoSEQ multiplex PCR, yet TCRdb's version contains in-frame clones alone and is incomplete. The sample includes about 2 million clones, roughly 94% of them seen just once. Material: naive CD8+ T cells sorted from blood. Source of these receptors: a man in his late teens or twenties in good health.

This chain joins TRBV6-5 and TRBJ2-7, with D perhaps matching TRBD2 (5 bases). The germline gives CDR1 MNHEY, CDR2 SVGAGI. The V gene lost 6 bases and the J gene lost 6 bases, with 15 bases spanning the gap. This CDR3 region has 13 residues. CDR3 residues: CASRDCHACEQYF. CDR3 in DNA: TGTGCCAGCAGGGACTGCCACGCTTGCGAGCAGTACTTC.

This clone showed up many times. CDR3 sequence (DNA): TGCAGCGTTGAAGATTGGGCCCGGAGCTATGGCTACACCTTC. Residues: CSVEDWARSYGYTF. The chain couples TRBV29-1 to TRBJ1-2; D unclear. This CDR3 comprises 14 residues. Germline values: CDR1 SQVTM, CDR2 ANQGSEA. V dropped 0 bases and J dropped 4 bases, with 12 bases sitting between them.

The chain has TRBV7-6 and TRBJ2-4; tentatively, D is TRBD1 (5 bases). The CDR3 contains 13 residues. V was clipped by 0 bases and J by 13 bases, with 13 bases between them. Per germline, CDR1 SGHVS and CDR2 FNYEAQ. CDR3 DNA: TGTGCCAGCAGCTTAGCCTTAGGGGCTTACCAGTACTTC. It translates to CASSLALGAYQYF.

The rearrangement joins TRBV4-2 to TRBJ2-3; 10 nucleotides line up with TRBD2. Germline lookup yields CDR1 LGHNA and CDR2 YNFKEQ. J lost 3 bases, V lost 0 bases, and 3 bases had no gene match. This CDR3 has 16 residues. CDR3 amino acids: CASSQELAGETDTQYF. As DNA, the CDR3 is TGTGCCAGCAGCCAAGAGCTAGCGGGGGAAACAGATACGCAGTATTTT.

The chain couples TRBV6-5 to TRBJ2-7, with a tentative D call TRBD2 (5 bases). Germline lookup yields CDR1 MNHEY and CDR2 SVGAGI. V lost 10 bases to trimming and J lost 3 bases, with 19 bases between them. CDR3 length: 14 amino acids. CDR3 DNA: TGTGCCACTTTTCAGGAGGCCCGACACTACGAGCAGTACTTC. Protein product: CATFQEARHYEQYF.

The gene calls are TRBV27 and TRBJ2-7; D gene uncertain. V gave up 6 bases and J gave up 2 bases, with 14 bases separating them. This CDR3 has 14 residues. Germline values: CDR1 MNHEY, CDR2 SMNVEV (reference sequence). The CDR3 loop reads CASSLQTPTYEQYF. Written as DNA, the CDR3 is TGTGCCAGCAGCTTACAGACTCCAACCTACGAGCAGTACTTC.

The chain carries TRBV7-9 and TRBJ2-3; D is perhaps TRBD2 (6 bases). This CDR3 comprises 14 residues. Looked up from germline, CDR1 is SEHNR and CDR2 is FQNEAQ (reference sequence). Trimming left V 5 bases short and J 5 bases short, with 14 bases between. In DNA form, the CDR3 reads TGTGCCAGCAGCCCACGGGAGCATCAAGATACGCAGTATTTT. This sequence encodes CASSPREHQDTQYF.

About this clone itself: Other DNA sequences in the same sample also yield this CDR3. V usage is TRBV27 and J usage is TRBJ2-7; TRBD1 matches at 8 bases. The germline gives CDR1 MNHEY, CDR2 SMNVEV (reference sequence). Trimming at V came to 3 bases and at J to 1 base, leaving 5 bases not matched to a gene. This CDR3 spans 15 amino acids. The CDR3: CASSFGTGGSYEQYF. For the CDR3, the DNA is TGTGCCAGCAGTTTCGGGACAGGTGGGTCCTACGAGCAGTACTTC.

The chain couples TRBV7-9 to TRBJ2-5; 7 bases are a match to TRBD1. The CDR3 runs 16 residues. Looked up from germline, CDR1 is SEHNR and CDR2 is FQNEAQ (reference sequence). Trimming at V came to 5 bases and at J to 0 bases, leaving 9 bases not matched to a gene. DNA for the CDR3: TGTGCCAGCAGCCCGCCAACCGGGACAGACCAAGAGACCCAGTACTTC. Amino acid sequence: CASSPPTGTDQETQYF. Full variable domain (remainder filled in from reference TRBV7-9 and TRBJ2-5): DTGVSQNPRHKITKRGQNVTFRCDPISEHNRLYWYRQTLGQGPEFLTYFQNEAQLEKSRLLSDRFSAERPKGSFSTLEIQRTEQGDSAMYLCASSPPTGTDQETQYFGPGTRLLVL.

V and J are TRBV5-4 and TRBJ2-7, with TRBD1 identical over 7 bases. The germline V gene has CDR1 SGHNT and CDR2 YYREEE (reference sequence). This CDR3 is 16 amino acids long. After removal of 0 bases from V and 0 bases from J, the junction contained 6 bases not matched to a gene. For the CDR3, the DNA is TGTGCCAGCAGCTTGGAGACGACAGGGACCTCCTACGAGCAGTACTTC. Protein sequence: CASSLETTGTSYEQYF.

V is TRBV30 and J is TRBJ1-5, with unresolved D. The CDR3 contains 14 residues. V was shortened by 0 bases and J by 3 bases, with 9 bases between the two germline ends. The germline V gene encodes CDR1 GTSNPN and CDR2 SVGIG (reference sequence). In nucleotides, the CDR3 is TGTGCCTGGAGTGTCATGGGGATCAATCAGCCCCAGCATTTT. Translating it yields CAWSVMGINQPQHF. Filled out from reference TRBV30 and TRBJ1-5, the complete variable domain reads SQTIHQWPATLVQPVGSPLSLECTVEGTSNPNLYWYRQAAGRGLQLLFYSVGIGQISSEVPQNLSASRPQDRQFILSSKKLLLSDSGFYLCAWSVMGINQPQHFGDGTRLSIL.

The rearrangement joins TRBV21-1 to TRBJ2-7; the DNA was not used to check the table's D call, TRBD1. TRBV21-1 is deemed a pseudogene. This CDR3 has 11 residues. The CDR3 loop is CASSKGGEQYF. CDR3 DNA sequence: TGTGCCAGCTCTAAAGGGGGCGAGCAGTACTTC.

This clone was found once. The V call is TRBV28, the J call TRBJ1-6; 7 bases agree with TRBD1. The CDR3 length is 13 residues. Looked up from germline, CDR1 is MDHEN and CDR2 is SYDVKM. V lost 5 bases and J lost 7; bases outside the gene matches: 2. In nucleotides, the CDR3 is TGTGCCAGCAGTGTACAGGGGAATTCACCCCTCCACTTT. Translated, it gives CASSVQGNSPLHF.

This chain connects TRBV5-4 to TRBJ1-1; no firm D call. This CDR3 contains 14 residues. Germline loops: CDR1 SGHNT, CDR2 YYREEE (reference sequence). Deletions cut 4 bases from V and 2 bases from J, with 12 bases between. The CDR3 region is CASSPSGINTEAFF. The CDR3 region has the DNA TGTGCCAGCAGCCCGAGCGGCATAAACACTGAAGCTTTCTTT.

This chain connects TRBV4-1 to TRBJ2-7, with D perhaps given as TRBD1 or TRBD2 (5 bases each). Germline assignment: CDR1 MGHRA and CDR2 YSYEKL. The V end lost 3 bases, the J end lost 3 bases, and 15 bases lay between the germline ends. CDR3 length: 15 residues. The CDR3: CASSHFGGTGYEQYF. CDR3 coding DNA: TGCGCCAGCAGCCATTTTGGGGGAACAGGCTACGAGCAGTACTTC.

The rearrangement links TRBV2 to TRBJ1-2; unclear D gene. The CDR3 is 14 amino acids. Germline-derived CDR1 and CDR2 are SNHLY and FYNNEI. The V gene lost 3 bases and the J gene lost 2 bases, with 10 bases spanning the gap. The CDR3: CASSDWTVNYGYTF. CDR3 DNA: TGTGCCAGCAGTGATTGGACGGTCAACTATGGCTACACCTTC.

The V and J genes are TRBV10-3 and TRBJ1-2; weak D call: TRBD1 (5 bases). CDR3 length equals 12 residues. The germline gives CDR1 ENHRY, CDR2 SYGVKD. V lost 3 bases and J 6 bases, leaving 8 bases between the germline ends. CDR3 amino acids: CAISDNRNGYTF. CDR3 coding DNA: TGTGCCATCAGTGATAACAGGAATGGCTACACCTTC.

V is TRBV7-9 and J is TRBJ2-4; D might be TRBD2 (5 bases). Germline V CDR1 and CDR2: SEHNR, FQNEAQ (reference sequence). The CDR3 runs 14 residues. V lost 4 bases and J 3 bases, leaving 10 bases between the germline ends. CDR3 region: CASSSPRDKNIQYF. The CDR3 DNA follows: TGTGCCAGCAGCTCCCCCCGGGACAAAAACATTCAGTACTTC.

The CDR3 DNA follows: TGTGCCAGCAGCTTGGTGATCGGGGACGAGCAGTACTTC. It codes for CASSLVIGDEQYF. This rearrangement joins TRBV5-4 to TRBJ2-7, with a tentative D call TRBD2 (5 bases). Trimming took off 0 bases at V and 5 bases at J, with 9 bases between the two ends. The germline gives CDR1 SGHNT, CDR2 YYREEE (reference sequence). The CDR3 sequence is 13 residues long.

The chain is built from TRBV5-4 and TRBJ2-5; the match to TRBD2 covers 7 bases. The CDR3 totals 15 residues. V was clipped by 4 bases and J by 4 bases; unmatched bases: 10. Germline lookup yields CDR1 SGHNT and CDR2 YYREEE (reference sequence). For the CDR3, the DNA is TGTGCCAGCAGCCCCCAGCGGGAAGGTGGAGAGACCCAGTACTTC. This sequence encodes CASSPQREGGETQYF. Combining the CDR3 with reference TRBV5-4 and TRBJ2-5 gives the whole variable domain ETGVTQSPTHLIKTRGQQVTLRCSSQSGHNTVSWYQQALGQGPQFIFQYYREEENGRGNFPPRFSGLQFPNYSSELNVNALELDDSALYLCASSPQREGGETQYFGPGTRLLVL.

V usage is TRBV7-6 and J usage is TRBJ2-4, with D tentatively TRBD1 or TRBD2 (5 bases each). CDR3 size: 17 residues. Trimming pared 1 base from V and 5 bases from J, leaving 18 bases between. Germline loops: CDR1 SGHVS, CDR2 FNYEAQ. The DNA of the CDR3 is TGTGCCAGCAGCTTAGATCCGTGGGACGGCCAGGAAAACATTCAGTACTTC. Translated: CASSLDPWDGQENIQYF. Drawing the rest from reference TRBV7-6 and TRBJ2-4, the complete variable domain is GAGVSQSPRYKVTKRGQDVALRCDPISGHVSLYWYRQALGQGPEFLTYFNYEAQQDKSGLPNDRFSAERPEGSISTLTIQRTEQRDSAMYRCASSLDPWDGQENIQYFGAGTRLSVL.

CDR3 loop: CASSQVGTEYGYTF. The CDR3 DNA reads TGCGCCAGCAGCCAAGTGGGCACCGAATATGGCTACACCTTC. V gene TRBV4-1 combines with J gene TRBJ1-2; D call uncertain. CDR1 MGHRA and CDR2 YSYEKL come from the germline V gene. The CDR3 spans 14 residues. Trimming cost V 1 base and J 5 bases, with 11 bases left between them.

This sequence joins TRBV7-2 and TRBJ2-7, with D unresolved. V was shortened by 3 bases and J by 3 bases, with 9 bases between the two germline ends. Looked up from germline, CDR1 is SGHTA and CDR2 is FQGNSA. The CDR3 sequence is 13 residues long. This CDR3 reads CASSFVPDYEQYF. The CDR3, as DNA: TGTGCCAGCAGCTTCGTCCCAGACTACGAGCAGTACTTC. The full variable domain, its missing parts supplied by reference TRBV7-2 and TRBJ2-7, is GAGVSQSPSNKVTEKGKDVELRCDPISGHTALYWYRQSLGQGLEFLIYFQGNSAPDKSGLPSDRFSAERTGGSVSTLTIQRTQQEDSAVYLCASSFVPDYEQYFGPGTRLTVT.

The chain has TRBV27 and TRBJ2-2; TRBD2 matches 9 bases. The trim removed 3 bases at V and 6 bases at J, leaving 5 bases unmatched. The CDR3 length is 15 residues. Germline-derived CDR1 and CDR2 are MNHEY and SMNVEV (reference sequence). CDR3 coding DNA: TGTGCCAGCAGTTTGCCGCGGGAGGGACCCGGGGAGCTGTTTTTT. Amino acid sequence: CASSLPREGPGELFF.

This chain links TRBV10-3 with TRBJ2-7; 10 bases are a match to TRBD1. The germline CDR1 and CDR2 sequences are ENHRY and SYGVKD. The CDR3 length is 20 residues. Trimming cost V 0 bases and J 4 bases; bases outside gene matches: 18. The CDR3 DNA follows: TGTGCCATCAGTGAGTCTACCGTGCCCACCCCCGGGACAGGGGATTACGAGCAGTACTTC. The encoded protein is CAISESTVPTPGTGDYEQYF.

For this clone: In the same sample, other DNA sequences code for this CDR3. V is TRBV13 and J is TRBJ2-1, with 10 bases identical to TRBD2. The length of the CDR3 is 15 residues. Germline CDR1 and CDR2: PRHDT and FYEKMQ (reference sequence). The J segment lost 3 bases and the V segment lost 3 bases, leaving 2 bases of the junction unmatched. Here the CDR3 reads CASSFSGGLYNEQFF. CDR3 bases: TGTGCCAGCAGCTTTAGCGGGGGGCTCTACAATGAGCAGTTCTTC.

The chain carries TRBV28 and TRBJ1-2; TRBD1 agrees at 9 bases. Trimming removed 4 bases from V and 8 bases from J; junction bases left unmatched: 11. Germline CDR1 reads MDHEN; CDR2 reads SYDVKM. The CDR3 runs to 15 residues. DNA for the CDR3: TGTGCCAGCAGTTCAAGGACAGGGGTGGCATACGGCTACACCTTC. It encodes CASSSRTGVAYGYTF.

The chain links TRBV4-1 to TRBJ1-2; D unresolved. In germline, CDR1 is MGHRA, CDR2 YSYEKL. CDR3 length: 15 residues. Trimming took off 1 base at V and 4 bases at J, with 13 bases between the two ends. The CDR3 DNA is TGCGCCAGCAGCCAAGGGTTAGGCCCTCCCTATGGCTACACCTTC. Amino acid sequence: CASSQGLGPPYGYTF.

This rearrangement joins TRBV9 to TRBJ2-2, with a tentative D call TRBD2 (7 bases). CDR1 is SGDLS, CDR2 YYNGEE, per germline. The ends were cut back, 4 bases at V and 4 bases at J, with 17 bases in the middle. The CDR3 sequence is 16 residues long. The CDR3 DNA reads TGTGCCAGCAGCCCAGATGGGGGGGCGGGCACCGGGGAGCTGTTTTTT. Translating gives CASSPDGGAGTGELFF.

The chain carries TRBV4-3 and TRBJ2-3; 9 bases match TRBD2. This CDR3 is built from 14 residues. Trimming took 6 bases from V and 10 from J; bases not matched to a gene: 11. Per the germline V gene, CDR1 is LGHNA and CDR2 is YSLEER. The CDR3 DNA sequence: TGCGCCAGCAGGAAAGCGCGGGAGGGCCAGGCGCAGTATTTT. Residues: CASRKAREGQAQYF.